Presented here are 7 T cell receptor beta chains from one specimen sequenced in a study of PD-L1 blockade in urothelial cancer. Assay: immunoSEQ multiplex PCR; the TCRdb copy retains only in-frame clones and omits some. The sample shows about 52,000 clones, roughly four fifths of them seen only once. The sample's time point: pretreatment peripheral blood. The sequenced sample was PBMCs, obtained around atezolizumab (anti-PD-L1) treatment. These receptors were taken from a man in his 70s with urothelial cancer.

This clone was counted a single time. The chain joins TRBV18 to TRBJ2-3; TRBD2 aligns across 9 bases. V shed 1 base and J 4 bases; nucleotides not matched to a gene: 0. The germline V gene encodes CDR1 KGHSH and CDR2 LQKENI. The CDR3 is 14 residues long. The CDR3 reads CASSPRGGADTQYF. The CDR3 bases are TGTGCCAGCTCACCACGCGGGGGGGCAGATACGCAGTATTTT. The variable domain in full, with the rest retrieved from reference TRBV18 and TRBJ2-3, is NAGVMQNPRHLVRRRGQEARLRCSPMKGHSHVYWYRQLPEEGLKFMVYLQKENIIDESGMPKERFSAEFPKEGPSILRIQQVVRGDSAAYFCASSPRGGADTQYFGPGTRLTVL.

CDR3 bases: TGTGCCAGCAGGACAGGGGGGAGCACAGATACGCAGTATTTT. It encodes CASRTGGSTDTQYF. The chain carries TRBV2 and TRBJ2-3, with 9 bases fitting TRBD1. This CDR3 spans 14 amino acids. Germline-derived CDR1 and CDR2 are SNHLY and FYNNEI. With V trimmed by 6 bases and J by 0 bases, 1 base remained unmatched.

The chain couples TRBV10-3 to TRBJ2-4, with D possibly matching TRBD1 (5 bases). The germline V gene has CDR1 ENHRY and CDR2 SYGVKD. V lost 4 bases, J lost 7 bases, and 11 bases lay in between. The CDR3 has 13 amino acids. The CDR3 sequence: CAISGGQGNIQYF. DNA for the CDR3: TGTGCCATCAGTGGGGGCCAAGGGAACATTCAGTACTTC.

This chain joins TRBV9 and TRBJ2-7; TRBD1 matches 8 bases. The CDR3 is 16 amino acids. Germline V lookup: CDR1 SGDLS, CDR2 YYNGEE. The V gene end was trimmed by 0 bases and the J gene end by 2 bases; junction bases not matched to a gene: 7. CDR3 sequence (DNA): TGTGCCAGCAGCGTAGGCCCGACAGGGGATACCTACGAGCAGTACTTC. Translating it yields CASSVGPTGDTYEQYF.

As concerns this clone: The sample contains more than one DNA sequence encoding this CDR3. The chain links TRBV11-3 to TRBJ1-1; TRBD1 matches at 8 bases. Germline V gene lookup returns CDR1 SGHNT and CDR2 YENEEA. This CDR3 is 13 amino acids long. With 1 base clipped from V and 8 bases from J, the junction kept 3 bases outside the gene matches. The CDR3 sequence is CASSLGRDREAFF. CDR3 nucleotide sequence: TGTGCCAGCAGCTTAGGGAGGGACAGGGAAGCTTTCTTT.

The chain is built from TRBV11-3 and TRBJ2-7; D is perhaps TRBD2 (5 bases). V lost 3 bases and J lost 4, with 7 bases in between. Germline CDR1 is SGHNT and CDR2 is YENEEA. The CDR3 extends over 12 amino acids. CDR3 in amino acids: CASSFEGYEQYF. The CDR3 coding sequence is TGTGCCAGCAGCTTTGAGGGATACGAGCAGTACTTC.

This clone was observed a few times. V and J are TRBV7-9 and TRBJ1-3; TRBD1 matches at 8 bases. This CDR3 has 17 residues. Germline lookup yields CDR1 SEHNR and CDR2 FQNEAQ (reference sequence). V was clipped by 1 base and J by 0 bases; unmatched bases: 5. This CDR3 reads CASSLDRDRISGNTIYF. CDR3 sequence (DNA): TGTGCCAGCAGCTTAGATAGGGACAGGATCTCTGGAAACACCATATATTTT.